The present TCR beta chain was sequenced within a study of T-cell memory formation after mild COVID-19. Constant-segment-primed 5'RACE gave TCR alpha and TCR beta cDNA libraries with sample barcodes and UMIs. MiXCR was run by TCRdb on the 5' RACE reads, yielding one entry per CDR3 protein. The sample holds a few hundred thousand distinct CDR3 sequences, roughly 25% seen once. This clonotype was counted between two and nine times. The receptor's source is an adult woman who had mild COVID-19 (a few samples of this study predate the infection). Cell type and time point are not known. The sample consisted of PBMCs or a T cell subset sorted from them (not recorded which).

The CDR3 here is CASSPHPETSGTPNTGELFF. Written as DNA, the CDR3 is TGTGCCAGCAGCCCCCACCCAGAAACTAGCGGGACCCCGAACACCGGGGAGCTGTTTTTT. V is TRBV11-2 and J is TRBJ2-2; TRBD2 agrees at 10 bases. CDR1 is SGHAT and CDR2 is FQNNGV in the germline V gene. The CDR3 is made up of 20 amino acids. J gave up 0 bases and V 5 bases, and 15 bases lay outside the gene matches.